These T cell receptor beta chains were read from a single sample in a study of blood T cell repertoires in COVID-19. Sequenced by immunoSEQ multiplex PCR; TCRdb stores in-frame clones only, minus some. The repertoire holds about 300,000 clones, with roughly 90% as singletons. The sequenced sample consisted of PBMCs or T cells enriched from blood (not recorded which). Every receptor here comes from a woman in her forties or fifties who had been exposed to COVID-19. CDR3s include the opening cysteine and the closing phenylalanine or tryptophan. Fields, in order: V gene, J gene, clone size, D gene, CDR3 protein, CDR3 DNA. A D gene is named only where the DNA matches it firmly. Expanded clones are given a class, and other clones once, few, many or no size at all.

>TRBV20-1|TRBJ2-3|once|TRBD2
CSASKRPSGGDTQYF
TGCAGTGCTAGTAAAAGGCCTAGCGGTGGGGATACGCAGTATTTT
>TRBV30|TRBJ1-1|.|TRBD1
CACQTGWGTEAFF
TGTGCCTGCCAGACAGGGTGGGGCACTGAAGCTTTCTTT
>TRBV5-6|TRBJ2-7|.|.
CASSLFLLAEQYF
TGTGCCAGCAGCTTGTTTCTCTTGGCAGAACAGTACTTC
>TRBV19|TRBJ1-5|.|.
CASSMGRDSNQPQHF
TGTGCCAGTAGTATGGGGAGAGATAGCAATCAGCCCCAGCATTTT
>TRBV2|TRBJ1-6|once|.
CASSKTGNNSPLHF
TGTGCCAGCAGTAAGACAGGCAATAATTCACCCCTCCACTTT
>TRBV28|TRBJ1-2|.|TRBD1
CASSLYWGQDYGYTF
TGTGCCAGCAGTTTGTATTGGGGACAGGACTATGGCTACACCTTC
>TRBV5-1|TRBJ2-1|.|TRBD1
CASSLVGGQGRQFF
TGCGCCAGCAGCTTGGTGGGGGGACAGGGAAGGCAGTTCTTC
>TRBV10-3|TRBJ2-5|.|TRBD2
CAISEGTSGGTETQYF
TGTGCCATCAGTGAAGGAACTAGCGGGGGAACGGAGACCCAGTACTTC
>TRBV7-8|TRBJ2-3|.|.
CASKLASTDTQYF
TGTGCCAGCAAGCTAGCTAGCACAGATACGCAGTATTTT
>TRBV7-9|TRBJ2-1|.|TRBD2
CASSSGTSGLYSYNEQFF
TGTGCCAGCAGCTCCGGGACTAGCGGACTCTACTCCTACAATGAGCAGTTCTTC
>TRBV6-5|TRBJ2-2|.|.
CAIRPGANTGELFF
TGTGCCATTAGACCGGGAGCTAACACCGGGGAGCTGTTTTTT
>TRBV5-6|TRBJ2-7|.|TRBD1
CASSSTGSEQYF
TGTGCCAGCAGCTCGACAGGGTCCGAGCAGTACTTC
>TRBV19|TRBJ1-5|once|TRBD1
CASSSHSGQGGQPQHF
TGTGCCAGTAGCTCCCATTCCGGACAGGGCGGTCAGCCCCAGCATTTT
>TRBV21-1|TRBJ1-2|.|.
CASSKADEDRFVDYGYTF
TGTGCCAGCAGCAAAGCGGACGAGGACAGGTTTGTCGACTATGGCTACACCTTC
>TRBV24-1|TRBJ2-1|once|TRBD1
CATSESDRGLYNEQFF
TGTGCCACCAGTGAATCGGACAGGGGTCTCTACAATGAGCAGTTCTTC
>TRBV2|TRBJ2-3|.|.
CASKTGLSTDTQYF
TGTGCCAGCAAAACAGGTTTAAGTACAGATACGCAGTATTTT
>TRBV28|TRBJ2-5|.|.
CASSVIGGDKYQETQYF
TGTGCCAGCAGTGTTATCGGCGGGGATAAGTACCAAGAGACCCAGTACTTC
>TRBV30|TRBJ1-4|.|.
CAWSVRGGSREKLFF
TGTGCCTGGAGTGTACGCGGGGGGTCGCGTGAAAAACTGTTTTTT
>TRBV19|TRBJ1-1|once|TRBD1
CASSIQGASTEAFF
TGTGCCAGTAGTATACAGGGGGCGAGCACTGAAGCTTTCTTT
>TRBV27|TRBJ1-1|once|TRBD1
CASSLRSDRELPGTEAFF
TGTGCCAGCAGTTTGCGTTCAGACAGGGAATTGCCGGGCACTGAAGCTTTCTTT
>TRBV30|TRBJ1-2|.|.
CAWSQGPGGYTF
TGTGCCTGGAGCCAGGGTCCGGGTGGCTACACCTTC
>TRBV9|TRBJ2-3|.|.
CASTPNRNTDTQYF
TGTGCCAGCACCCCTAACAGGAACACAGATACGCAGTATTTT
>TRBV6-1|TRBJ1-6|.|.
CASSEGGGLNSPLHF
TGTGCCAGCAGTGAAGGGGGGGGCCTTAATTCACCCCTCCACTTT
>TRBV14|TRBJ1-1|.|.
CASSHLPNTEAFF
TGTGCCAGCAGCCATCTACCTAACACTGAAGCTTTCTTT
>TRBV5-1|TRBJ2-1|.|TRBD2
CASSLVASGGRYNEQFF
TGCGCCAGCAGCTTGGTCGCTAGCGGGGGGAGATACAATGAGCAGTTCTTC
>TRBV2|TRBJ1-5|.|.
CASSYIARTFNQPQHF
TGTGCCAGCAGTTACATCGCAAGGACATTCAATCAGCCCCAGCATTTT
>TRBV28|TRBJ2-1|once|TRBD2
CASSSTSGGRDEQFF
TGTGCCAGCAGTAGTACTAGCGGGGGCAGGGATGAGCAGTTCTTC
>TRBV5-4|TRBJ2-2|.|TRBD2
CASSSSGGAYGELFF
TGTGCCAGCAGCTCTAGCGGGGGGGCCTATGGGGAGCTGTTTTTT
>TRBV5-1|TRBJ2-3|.|TRBD2
CASSLVSGDITDTQYF
TGCGCCAGCAGCTTGGTTAGCGGGGATATCACAGATACGCAGTATTTT
>TRBV6-5|TRBJ2-7|.|TRBD1
CASVPGQAYEQYF
TGTGCCAGCGTACCGGGACAGGCCTACGAGCAGTACTTC
>TRBV10-3|TRBJ2-5|.|TRBD1
CAISSATGAQETQYF
TGTGCCATCAGCAGCGCGACAGGGGCGCAAGAGACCCAGTACTTC
>TRBV7-2|TRBJ2-1|.|.
CASSLGLHSSREQFF
TGTGCCAGCAGCTTAGGGCTCCATTCTAGCAGGGAGCAGTTCTTC